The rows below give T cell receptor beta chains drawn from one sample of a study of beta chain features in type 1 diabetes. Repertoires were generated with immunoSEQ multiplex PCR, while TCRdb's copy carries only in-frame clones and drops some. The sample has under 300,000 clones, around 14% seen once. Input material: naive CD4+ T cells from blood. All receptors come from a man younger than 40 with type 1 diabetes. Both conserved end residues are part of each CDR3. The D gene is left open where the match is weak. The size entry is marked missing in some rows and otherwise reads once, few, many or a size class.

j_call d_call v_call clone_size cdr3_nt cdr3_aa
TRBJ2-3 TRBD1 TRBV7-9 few TGTGCCAGCAGCTTAGGGGACAGGGAGGCAGATACGCAGTATTTT CASSLGDREADTQYF
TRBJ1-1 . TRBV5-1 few TGCGCCAGCAGCTTGGCCCTACAGGGAGCATCGGCCACTGAAGCTTTCTTT CASSLALQGASATEAFF
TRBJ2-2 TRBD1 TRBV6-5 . TGTGCCAGCAGCTATAGACAGGGTACCGGGGAGCTGTTTTTT CASSYRQGTGELFF
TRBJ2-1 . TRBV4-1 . TGCGCCAGCAGCCAATGGGGCAGCCCTTCAGGTGAGCAGTTCTTC CASSQWGSPSGEQFF
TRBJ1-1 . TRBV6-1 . TGTGCCAGCAGTGAAGTCGAAGGGGTCACTGAAGCTTTCTTT CASSEVEGVTEAFF
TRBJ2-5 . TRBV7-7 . TGTGCCAGCAGCCTGACTTTACAAGAGACCCAGTACTTC CASSLTLQETQYF
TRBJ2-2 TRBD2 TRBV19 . TGTGCCAGTAGTATGACCAGCGGGGTTTACACCGGGGAGCTGTTTTTT CASSMTSGVYTGELFF
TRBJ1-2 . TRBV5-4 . TGTGCCAGCAGCTTGCGGGATGAAGGCTACACCTTC CASSLRDEGYTF
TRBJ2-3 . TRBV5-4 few TGTGCCAGCAGCCCGGAAACTAGCAGGTCAGATACGCAGTATTTT CASSPETSRSDTQYF
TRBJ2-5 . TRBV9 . TGTGCCAGCAGCAGAGGCTCCCTGTACCAAGAGACCCAGTACTTC CASSRGSLYQETQYF
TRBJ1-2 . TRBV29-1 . TGCAGCGTAGGAGACCTAAACTATGGCTACACCTTC CSVGDLNYGYTF
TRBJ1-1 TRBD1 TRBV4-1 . TGCGCCAGCAGCCAAGAATCGGCAGGGGGCTATCCCAACACTGAAGCTTTCTTT CASSQESAGGYPNTEAFF
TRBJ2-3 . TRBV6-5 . TGTGCCAGCAGTTCCCCCGGGGATACGCAGTATTTT CASSSPGDTQYF
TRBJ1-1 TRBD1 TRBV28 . TGTGCCACGGACAGGGAGGGAGTTGAAGCTTTCTTT CATDREGVEAFF
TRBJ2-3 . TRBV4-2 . TGTGCCAGCAGTGTTAGGGGGGGCGAGACAGATACGCAGTATTTT CASSVRGGETDTQYF
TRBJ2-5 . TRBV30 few TGTGCCTGGAGTGTTGGAGGGACCGAGACCCAGTACTTC CAWSVGGTETQYF
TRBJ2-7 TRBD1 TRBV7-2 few TGTGCCAGCAGCTTAGTGGACAGGGGGCCGTACGAGCAGTACTTC CASSLVDRGPYEQYF
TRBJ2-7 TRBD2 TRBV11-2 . TGTGCCAGCAGCCTGGGACTAGCGGGCCGAAGCTCCTACGAGCAGTACTTC CASSLGLAGRSSYEQYF
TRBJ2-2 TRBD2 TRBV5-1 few TGCGCCAGCAGCTTGGGGACTAGCCCCGGGGAGCTGTTTTTT CASSLGTSPGELFF
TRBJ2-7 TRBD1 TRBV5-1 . TGCGCCAGCAGCTCGGGGACAGGGGGCGGCGAGCAGTACTTC CASSSGTGGGEQYF
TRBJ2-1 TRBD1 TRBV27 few TGTGCCAGCAGCTCGGGACAGGGAAAGTACAATGAGCAGTTCTTC CASSSGQGKYNEQFF
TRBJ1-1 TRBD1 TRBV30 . TGTGCCTGGAGTCGCGGACAGGGCAGAGCTTTCTTT CAWSRGQGRAFF
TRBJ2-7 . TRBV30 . TGTGCCTGGAGTGTACCCCCGCTAGCCGAGCAGTACTTC CAWSVPPLAEQYF
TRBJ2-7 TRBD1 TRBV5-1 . TGCGCCAGCAGCTTGCTCCAGGGGGCAAGGGAGCAGTACTTC CASSLLQGAREQYF
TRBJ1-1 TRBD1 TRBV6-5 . TGTGCCAGCACCCCGCCCCAGGGGGCGCCGGCTGAAGCTTTCTTT CASTPPQGAPAEAFF
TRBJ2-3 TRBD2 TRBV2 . TGTGCCAGCAGCCTAGCGGGGGGGAACACAGATACGCAGTATTTT CASSLAGGNTDTQYF
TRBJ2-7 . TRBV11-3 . TGTGCCAGCAGCTTCGACAGGACGGGGACGCAGTACGAGCAGTACTTC CASSFDRTGTQYEQYF
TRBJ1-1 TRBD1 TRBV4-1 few TGCGCCAGCAGCCAAGGGGACAGGAACACTGAAGCTTTCTTT CASSQGDRNTEAFF
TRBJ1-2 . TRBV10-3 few TGTGCCATCAGTGAGTCGAGCTTCTCGTACTATGGCTACACCTTC CAISESSFSYYGYTF
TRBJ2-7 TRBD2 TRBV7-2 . TGTGCCAGCAGCAAGGGACTAGCGGGAGGCTACGAGCAGTACTTC CASSKGLAGGYEQYF
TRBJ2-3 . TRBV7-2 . TGTGCCAGCAGCCCCCCAGGGACAGATACGCAGTATTTT CASSPPGTDTQYF
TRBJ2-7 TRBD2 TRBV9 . TGTGCCAGCAGCGTAGACGGAGCGGGGGGCTACAAGCAGTACTTC CASSVDGAGGYKQYF
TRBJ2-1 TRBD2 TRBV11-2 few TGTGCCAGCAGCTTAGAGCCGGGGGGGTACAATGAGCAGTTCTTC CASSLEPGGYNEQFF
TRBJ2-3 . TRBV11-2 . TGTGCCAGCAGCTTCGCACAGGGACGGACAGATACGCAGTATTTT CASSFAQGRTDTQYF
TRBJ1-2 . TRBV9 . TGTGCCAGCAGTCTCAAAACAGGGATCGGCTACACCTTC CASSLKTGIGYTF
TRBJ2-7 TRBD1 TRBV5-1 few TGCGCCAGCAGTCCCCCCGGACAGGGATACGAGCAGTACTTC CASSPPGQGYEQYF
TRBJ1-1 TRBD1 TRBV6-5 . TGTGCCAGCAGGTGGGACAGAGACACTGAAGCTTTCTTT CASRWDRDTEAFF
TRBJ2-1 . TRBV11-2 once TGTGCCAGCAGCTTCGGTGAGCAGTTCTTC CASSFGEQFF
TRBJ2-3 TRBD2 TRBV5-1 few TGCGCCAGCAGCGCCAGCGGGGGGCTATCAGATACGCAGTATTTT CASSASGGLSDTQYF
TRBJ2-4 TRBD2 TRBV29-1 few TGCAGCGTTGTATCTAGCGGGACACTAGCCAAAAACATTCAGTACTTC CSVVSSGTLAKNIQYF
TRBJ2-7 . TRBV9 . TGTGCCAGCAGCGTGAGGGCCGGGACCTACGAGCAGTACTTC CASSVRAGTYEQYF
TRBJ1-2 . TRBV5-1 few TGCGCCAGCAGCTTGGAGGACAGTTACTATGGCTACACCTTC CASSLEDSYYGYTF
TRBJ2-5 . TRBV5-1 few TGCGCCAGCTCCCCCGGGGCCCGGGGGGAGACCCAGTACTTC CASSPGARGETQYF
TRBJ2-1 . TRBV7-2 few TGTGCCAGCAGCTCCCAAACCGGGGGGCATGAGCAGTTCTTC CASSSQTGGHEQFF
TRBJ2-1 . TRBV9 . TGTGCCAGCGGGTCCGGGACTCCCCTGAACAATGAGCAGTTCTTC CASGSGTPLNNEQFF
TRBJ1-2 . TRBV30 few TGTGCCTGGTATCTTACAGTGGATGGCTACACCTTC CAWYLTVDGYTF